The TCR beta chain described here comes from a study of immune evolution from preneoplasia to lung adenocarcinoma. As for the study in general: HLA loss of heterozygosity: 7% AIS, about 15% MIA, over 30% ADC, none AAH.

Study results and caveats: Normal lung had the highest top T cell clone frequencies. Later-stage lesions appeared to have more T cells, more diversity, less clonality.

Germline V lookup: CDR1 LNHDA, CDR2 SQIVND (reference sequence). The CDR3 runs 15 residues. J lost 7 bases, V lost 9 bases, and 13 bases had no gene match. Details on this clone: Its antigen remains unidentified.

The repertoire was sequenced with immunoSEQ multiplex PCR; TCRdb's copy has only in-frame clones and lacks some. The table has about 6,600 clones, 75% to 90% seen once. The specimen sequenced was FFPE invasive lung adenocarcinoma tissue. This TCR was sampled from a person between 50 and 69 years old with lung adenocarcinoma. This chain uses TRBV19 with TRBJ2-1; TRBD1 aligns across 9 bases. CDR3 protein: CASRGGTGGWNEQFF. In DNA form, the CDR3 reads TGTGCCAGCCGAGGGGGAACAGGGGGCTGGAATGAGCAGTTCTTC.